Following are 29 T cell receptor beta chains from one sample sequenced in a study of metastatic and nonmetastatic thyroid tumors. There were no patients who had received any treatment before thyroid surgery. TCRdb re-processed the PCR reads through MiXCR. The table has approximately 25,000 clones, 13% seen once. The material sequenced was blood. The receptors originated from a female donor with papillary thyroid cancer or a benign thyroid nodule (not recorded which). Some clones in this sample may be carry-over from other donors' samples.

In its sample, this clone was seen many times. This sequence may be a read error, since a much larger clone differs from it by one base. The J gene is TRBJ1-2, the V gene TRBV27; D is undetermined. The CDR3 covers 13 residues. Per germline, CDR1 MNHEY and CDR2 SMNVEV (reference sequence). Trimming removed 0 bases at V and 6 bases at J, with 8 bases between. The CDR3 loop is CASSLSADHGYTF. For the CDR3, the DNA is TGTGCCAGCAGTTTATCAGCTGACCATGGCTACACCTTC.

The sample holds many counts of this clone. CDR3 sequence: CASSLAPGQGVGTDTQYF. The CDR3 region has the DNA TGTGCCAGCAGCTTAGCGCCCGGGCAGGGAGTAGGCACAGATACGCAGTATTTT. The J gene is TRBJ2-3, the V gene TRBV7-6, with D perhaps matching TRBD1 or TRBD2 (5 bases each). Deletions cut 0 bases from V and 1 base from J, with 17 bases between. In germline, CDR1 is SGHVS, CDR2 FNYEAQ. The length of the CDR3 is 18 residues.

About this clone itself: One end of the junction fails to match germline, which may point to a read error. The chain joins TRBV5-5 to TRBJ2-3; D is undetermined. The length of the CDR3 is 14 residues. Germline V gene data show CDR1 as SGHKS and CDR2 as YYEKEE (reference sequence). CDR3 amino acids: CASSPGPVRDTQYF. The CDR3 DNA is TGCGCCAGCAGCCCCGGGCCCGTCAGAGATACGCAGTATTTT.

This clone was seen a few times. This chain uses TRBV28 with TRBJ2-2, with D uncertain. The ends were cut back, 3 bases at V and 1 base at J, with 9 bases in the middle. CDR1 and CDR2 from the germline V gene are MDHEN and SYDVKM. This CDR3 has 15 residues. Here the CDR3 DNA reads TGTGCCAGCAGTTTGATACGAGGGAACACCGGGGAGCTGTTTTTT. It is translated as CASSLIRGNTGELFF.

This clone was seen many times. The chain's CDR3 is CASSPGHNEQFF. The CDR3, as DNA: TGTGCCAGCAGCCCGGGGCACAATGAGCAGTTCTTC. The chain joins TRBV7-8 to TRBJ2-1; possibly TRBD1 or TRBD2 for D (5 bases each). Deletions cut 5 bases from V and 5 bases from J, with 7 bases between. This CDR3 spans 12 amino acids. CDR1 is SGHVS, CDR2 FQNEAQ, per germline.

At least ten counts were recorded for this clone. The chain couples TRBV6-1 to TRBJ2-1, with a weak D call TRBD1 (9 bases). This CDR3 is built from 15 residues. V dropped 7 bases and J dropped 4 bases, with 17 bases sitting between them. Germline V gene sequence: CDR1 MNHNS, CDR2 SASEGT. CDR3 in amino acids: CASTGGGQGYNEQFF. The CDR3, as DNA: TGTGCCAGCACCGGGGGGGGACAGGGTTACAATGAGCAGTTCTTC.

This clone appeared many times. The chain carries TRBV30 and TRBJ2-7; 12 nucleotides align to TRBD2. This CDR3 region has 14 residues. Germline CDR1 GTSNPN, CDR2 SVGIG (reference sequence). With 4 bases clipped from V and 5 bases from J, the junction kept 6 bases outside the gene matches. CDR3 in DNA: TGTGCCTGGAATCCGACTAGCGGGAGCCACGAGCAGTACTTC. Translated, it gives CAWNPTSGSHEQYF.

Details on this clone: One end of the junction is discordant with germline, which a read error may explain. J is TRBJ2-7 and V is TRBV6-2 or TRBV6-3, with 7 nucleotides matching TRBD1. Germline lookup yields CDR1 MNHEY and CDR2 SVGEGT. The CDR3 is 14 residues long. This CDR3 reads CASSSARTGYEQYF. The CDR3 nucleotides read TGTGCCAGTAGTTCCGCGCGGACAGGCTACGAGCAGTACTTC.

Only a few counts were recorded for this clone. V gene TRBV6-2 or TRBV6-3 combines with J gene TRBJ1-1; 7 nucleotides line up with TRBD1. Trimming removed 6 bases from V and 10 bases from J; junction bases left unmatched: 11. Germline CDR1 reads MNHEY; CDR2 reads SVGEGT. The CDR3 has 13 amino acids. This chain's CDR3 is CASSATGAPRAFF. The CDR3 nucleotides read TGTGCCAGCAGCGCAACAGGGGCGCCAAGAGCTTTCTTT.

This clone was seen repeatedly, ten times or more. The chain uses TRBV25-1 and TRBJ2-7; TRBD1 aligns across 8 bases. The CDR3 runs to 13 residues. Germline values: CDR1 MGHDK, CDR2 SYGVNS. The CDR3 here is CATRTGSSYEQYF. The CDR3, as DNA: TGTGCTACTAGGACAGGGAGCTCCTACGAGCAGTACTTC.

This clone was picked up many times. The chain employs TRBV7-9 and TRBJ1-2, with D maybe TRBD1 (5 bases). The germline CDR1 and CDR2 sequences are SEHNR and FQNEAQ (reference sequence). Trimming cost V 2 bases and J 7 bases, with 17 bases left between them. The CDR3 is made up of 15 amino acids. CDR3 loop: CASSLPRKGAGGYTF. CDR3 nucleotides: TGTGCCAGCAGCTTACCGCGAAAAGGGGCAGGTGGCTACACCTTC.

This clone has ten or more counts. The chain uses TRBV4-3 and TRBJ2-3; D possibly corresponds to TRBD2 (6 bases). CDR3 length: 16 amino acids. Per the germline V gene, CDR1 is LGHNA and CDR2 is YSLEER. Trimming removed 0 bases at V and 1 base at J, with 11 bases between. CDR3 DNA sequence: TGCGCCAGCAGCCAAGAGAGGCTAGCGCGCACAGATACGCAGTATTTT. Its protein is CASSQERLARTDTQYF.

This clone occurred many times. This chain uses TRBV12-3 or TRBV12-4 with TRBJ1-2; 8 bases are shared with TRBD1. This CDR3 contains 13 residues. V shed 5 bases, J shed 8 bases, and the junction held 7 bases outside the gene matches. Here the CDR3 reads CASSPGQGVGYTF. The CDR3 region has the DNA TGTGCCAGCAGTCCAGGACAGGGCGTCGGCTACACCTTC.

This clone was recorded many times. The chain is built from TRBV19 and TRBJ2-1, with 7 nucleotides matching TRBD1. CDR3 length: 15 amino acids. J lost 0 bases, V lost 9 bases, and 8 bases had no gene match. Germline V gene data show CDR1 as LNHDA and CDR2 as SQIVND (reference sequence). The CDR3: CASAPRQGSYNEQFF. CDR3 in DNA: TGTGCCAGCGCCCCCCGACAGGGCTCCTACAATGAGCAGTTCTTC.

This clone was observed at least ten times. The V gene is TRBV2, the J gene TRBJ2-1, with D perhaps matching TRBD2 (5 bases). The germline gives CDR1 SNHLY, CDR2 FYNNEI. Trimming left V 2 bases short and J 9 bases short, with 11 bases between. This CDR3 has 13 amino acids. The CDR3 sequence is CASSERTDGEQFF. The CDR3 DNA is TGTGCCAGCAGTGAAAGGACTGATGGTGAGCAGTTCTTC.

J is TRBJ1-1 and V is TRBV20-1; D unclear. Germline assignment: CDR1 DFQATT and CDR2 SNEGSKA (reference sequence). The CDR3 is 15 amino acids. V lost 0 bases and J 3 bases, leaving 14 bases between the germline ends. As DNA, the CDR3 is TGCAGTGCTAGAGATCGGTTGGTGCGGGACACTGAAGCTTTCTTT. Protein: CSARDRLVRDTEAFF.

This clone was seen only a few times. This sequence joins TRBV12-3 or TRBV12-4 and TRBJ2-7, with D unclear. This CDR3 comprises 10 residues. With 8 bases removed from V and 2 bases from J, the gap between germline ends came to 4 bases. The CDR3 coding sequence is TGTGCCAGCGGAACCTACGAGCAGTACTTC. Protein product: CASGTYEQYF.

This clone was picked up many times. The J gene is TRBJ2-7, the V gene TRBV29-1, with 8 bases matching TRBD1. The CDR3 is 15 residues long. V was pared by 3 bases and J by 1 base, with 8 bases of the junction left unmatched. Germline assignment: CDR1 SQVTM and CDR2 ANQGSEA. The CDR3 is CSVDSRGLGSYEQYF. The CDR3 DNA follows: TGCAGCGTTGATTCCAGGGGGCTGGGGTCCTACGAGCAGTACTTC.

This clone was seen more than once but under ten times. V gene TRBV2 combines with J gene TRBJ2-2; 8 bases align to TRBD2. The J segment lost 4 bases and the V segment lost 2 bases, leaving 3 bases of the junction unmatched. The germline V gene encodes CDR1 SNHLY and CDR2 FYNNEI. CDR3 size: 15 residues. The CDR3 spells CASSEQTSATGELFF. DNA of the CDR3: TGTGCCAGCAGTGAACAGACTAGCGCCACCGGGGAGCTGTTTTTT.

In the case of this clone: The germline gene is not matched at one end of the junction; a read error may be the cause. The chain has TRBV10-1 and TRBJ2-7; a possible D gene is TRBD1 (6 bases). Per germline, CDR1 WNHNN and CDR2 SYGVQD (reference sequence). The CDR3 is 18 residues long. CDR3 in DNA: TGCGCCAACAGTAAGCACCGGGACATCACGAGTCCCCCCTACGAGCAGTACTTC. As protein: CANSKHRDITSPPYEQYF.

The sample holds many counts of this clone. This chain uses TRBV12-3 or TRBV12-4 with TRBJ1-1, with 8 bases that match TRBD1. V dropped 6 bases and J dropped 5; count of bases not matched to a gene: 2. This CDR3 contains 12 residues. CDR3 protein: CASRRQGTEAFF. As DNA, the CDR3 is TGTGCCAGCAGGAGACAGGGGACTGAAGCTTTCTTT.

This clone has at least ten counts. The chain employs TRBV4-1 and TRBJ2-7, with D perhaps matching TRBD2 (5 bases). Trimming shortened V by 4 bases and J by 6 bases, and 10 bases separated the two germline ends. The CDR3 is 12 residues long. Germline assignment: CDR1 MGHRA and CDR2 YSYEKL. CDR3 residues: CASSRPEGEQYF. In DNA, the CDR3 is TGCGCCAGCAGCCGACCCGAGGGCGAGCAGTACTTC.

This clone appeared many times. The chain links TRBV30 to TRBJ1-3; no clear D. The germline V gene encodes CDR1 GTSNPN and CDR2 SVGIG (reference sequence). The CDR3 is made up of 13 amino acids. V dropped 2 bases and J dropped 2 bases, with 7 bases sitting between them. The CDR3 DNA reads TGTGCCTGGAGTTTGGAGCCTGGAAACACCATATATTTT. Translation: CAWSLEPGNTIYF.

CDR3 DNA sequence: TGTGCCAGCAGCTTACGGGGGGGCCCGATCAATGAGCAGTTCTTC. Amino acid sequence: CASSLRGGPINEQFF. The chain recombines TRBV5-4 with TRBJ2-1; 8 positions agree with TRBD2. Germline-derived CDR1 and CDR2 are SGHNT and YYREEE (reference sequence). The V segment lost 2 bases and the J segment 6 bases; nucleotides outside the gene matches: 7. CDR3 size: 15 residues.

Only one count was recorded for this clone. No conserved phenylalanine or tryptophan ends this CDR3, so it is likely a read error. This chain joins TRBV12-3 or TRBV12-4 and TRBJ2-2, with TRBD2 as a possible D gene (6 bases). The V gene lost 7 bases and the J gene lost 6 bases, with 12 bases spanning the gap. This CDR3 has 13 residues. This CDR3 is CASTGGGAGELFC. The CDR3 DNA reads TGTGCCAGCACTGGCGGCGGGGCCGGGGAGCTGTTTTGT.

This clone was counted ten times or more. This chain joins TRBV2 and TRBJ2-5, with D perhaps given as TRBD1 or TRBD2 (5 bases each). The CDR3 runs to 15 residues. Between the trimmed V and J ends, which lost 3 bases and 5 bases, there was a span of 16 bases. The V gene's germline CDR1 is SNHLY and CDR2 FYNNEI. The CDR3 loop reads CASSDYGQRGETQYF. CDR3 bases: TGTGCCAGCAGTGATTATGGACAACGAGGGGAGACCCAGTACTTC.

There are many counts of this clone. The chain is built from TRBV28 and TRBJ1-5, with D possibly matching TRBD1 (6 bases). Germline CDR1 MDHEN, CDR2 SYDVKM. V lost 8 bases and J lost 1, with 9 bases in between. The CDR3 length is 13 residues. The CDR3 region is CASLGQSNQPQHF. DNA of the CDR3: TGTGCCAGCCTCGGACAGAGCAATCAGCCCCAGCATTTT.

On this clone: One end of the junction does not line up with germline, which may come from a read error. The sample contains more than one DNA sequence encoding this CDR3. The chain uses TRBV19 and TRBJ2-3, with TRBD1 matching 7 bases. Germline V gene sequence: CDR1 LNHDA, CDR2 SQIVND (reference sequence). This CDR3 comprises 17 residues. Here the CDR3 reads CASSKRQGFGSTDTQYF. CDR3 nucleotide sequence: TGTGCCAGCAGTAAACGACAGGGATTCGGAAGCACAGATACGCAGTATTTT.

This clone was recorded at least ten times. The DNA of the CDR3 is TGTGCCAGCAGCTTACCTAACACTGGGGCGATGGGGGCTTACAATGAGCAGTTCTTC. The encoded protein is CASSLPNTGAMGAYNEQFF. The chain links TRBV7-7 to TRBJ2-1; tentatively, D is TRBD1 (6 bases). Germline CDR1 and CDR2: SSHAT and FNYEAQ (reference sequence). This CDR3 is built from 19 residues. V was cut by 2 bases and J by 4 bases, with 24 bases left in between.